This TCR beta chain was captured in a study of blood T cell repertoires in COVID-19 (dated by TCRdb to about 2020). With respect to the entire study: The collaborator samples originated in the United States, Italy and Spain and spanned the acute and convalescent phases of COVID-19. The material from the prospective study consisted of cDNA or gDNA derived from T cells, B-cell-depleted T cells, or PBMCs. The dataset comprised deeply sampled blood TCRbeta repertoires from subjects exposed to, actively infected with, or recovered from COVID-19. A freely available public database, intended as a resource for researchers studying the immune response to SARS-CoV-2, is where the repertoires were released. Samples came from the ongoing ImmuneRACE study (first 160 participants) plus 1,254 subjects from 6 global collaborators. A de-identified subject ID, COVID-19 status, age in years and sex were almost always included in the sample metadata. Where available, HLA class I and class II types were taken from metadata supplied by the sample provider and were not determined by assay-based typing. The study at large found these results: How much clinical and demographic metadata was included differed by source and by participant, and the metadata was provided uncurated.

One collaborating source in Seattle enrolled patients during active infection and followed them longitudinally through the course of disease. Each collaborating institution followed its own protocols to collect whole blood in K2EDTA tubes. For TCRbeta analysis, collaborator samples were shipped as frozen whole blood, as isolated PBMCs, or as DNA extracted from either sample type. This clone was counted once. Its cognate antigen has yet to be identified. Base qualities are not recorded, but no much larger clone differs from it by a single base. TCRbeta CDR3 regions were amplified from genomic DNA by means of the immunoSEQ Assay, a bias-controlled multiplex PCR. In the paper's pipeline: The number of nucleated cells in each sample was estimated by amplification of reference gene primers within the assay. To quantify the absolute abundance of each unique TCRbeta CDR3 rearrangement, sequence reads were collapsed and filtered. For each sample, productive Simpson clonality was calculated by taking the square root of Simpson's diversity index across productive rearrangements. TCRdb limited this immuneACCESS table to in-frame rearrangements with V and J called. A share of clones is missing; checked studies link under half to unresolved V genes, and the rest is unexplained. The V and J calls and clone size come from that table; D and trimming were worked out from the DNA. For this sample the table gives approximately 160,000 clones, of which 70% to 90% were detected only once. The ten largest clones capture more than 6.5% of the sample.

V sheds 5 bases and J sheds 5 bases, leaving 14 bases between their ends. The CDR3 holds 14 amino acids from the cysteine to the phenylalanine. Kept here is only the CDR3 DNA, which spans 42 bases and is read in frame from base 1. CDR1 and CDR2 were assigned from the germline V gene (reference sequence) as PRHDT and FYEKMQ. The sequence links TRBV13 to TRBJ2-3, and perhaps TRBD2 as D gene, on 6 matching bases. This receptor was taken from a woman in her sixties with COVID-19, enrolled during active disease. Material for sequencing was peripheral blood. The CDR3 region: CASSRRDLGDTQYF. The DNA is as follows: TGTGCCAGCAGCCGCAGGGACTTGGGAGATACGCAGTATTTT.